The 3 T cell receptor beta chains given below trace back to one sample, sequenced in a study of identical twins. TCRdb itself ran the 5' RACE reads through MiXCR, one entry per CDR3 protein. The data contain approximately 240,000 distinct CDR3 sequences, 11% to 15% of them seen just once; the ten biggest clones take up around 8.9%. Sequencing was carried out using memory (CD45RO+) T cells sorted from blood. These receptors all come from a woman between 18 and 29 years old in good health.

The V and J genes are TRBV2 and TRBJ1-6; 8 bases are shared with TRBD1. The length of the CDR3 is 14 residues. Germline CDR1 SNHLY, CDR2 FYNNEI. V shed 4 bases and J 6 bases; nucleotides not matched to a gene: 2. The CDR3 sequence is CASSGDRGNSPLHF. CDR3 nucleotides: TGTGCCAGCAGTGGCGACAGGGGTAATTCACCCCTCCACTTT.

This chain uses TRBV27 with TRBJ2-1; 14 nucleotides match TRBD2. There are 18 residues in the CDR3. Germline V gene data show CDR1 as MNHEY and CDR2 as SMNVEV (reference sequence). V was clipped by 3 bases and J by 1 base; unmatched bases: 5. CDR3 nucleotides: TGTGCCAGCAGTTTGCAGACTAGCGGGAGGGAATCCTACAATGAGCAGTTCTTC. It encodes CASSLQTSGRESYNEQFF.

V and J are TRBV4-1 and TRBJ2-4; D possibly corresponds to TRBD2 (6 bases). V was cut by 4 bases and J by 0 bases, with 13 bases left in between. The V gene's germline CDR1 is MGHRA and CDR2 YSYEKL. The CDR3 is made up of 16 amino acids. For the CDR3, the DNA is TGCGCCAGCAGCCGCGCTAGCGACCAAGCCAAAAACATTCAGTACTTC. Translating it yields CASSRASDQAKNIQYF.